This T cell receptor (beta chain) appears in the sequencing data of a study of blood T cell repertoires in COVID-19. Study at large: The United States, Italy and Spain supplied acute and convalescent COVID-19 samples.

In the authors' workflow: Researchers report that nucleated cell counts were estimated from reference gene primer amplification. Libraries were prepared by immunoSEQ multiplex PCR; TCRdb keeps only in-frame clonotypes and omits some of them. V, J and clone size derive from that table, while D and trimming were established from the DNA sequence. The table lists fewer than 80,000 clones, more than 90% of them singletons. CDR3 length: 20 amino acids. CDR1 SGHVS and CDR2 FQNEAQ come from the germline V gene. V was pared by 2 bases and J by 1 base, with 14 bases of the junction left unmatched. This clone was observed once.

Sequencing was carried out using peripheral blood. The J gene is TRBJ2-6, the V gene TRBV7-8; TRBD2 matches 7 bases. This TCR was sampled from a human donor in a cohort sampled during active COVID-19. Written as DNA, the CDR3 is TGTGCCAGCAGCTTAAGAGAGGTTGACCCCGGGGGGTCTGGGGCCAACGTCCTGACTTTC. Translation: CASSLREVDPGGSGANVLTF.